The 23 T cell receptor beta chains reported below all come from one sample, sequenced in a study of blood T cell repertoires in COVID-19. Clones were read by immunoSEQ multiplex PCR, and TCRdb kept only the in-frame ones, dropping some. The table records about 78,000 clones, 86% of them present only once. Sequencing was done on a sample of peripheral blood. Every receptor here comes from an older woman with acute or convalescent COVID-19.

This clone was seen once. The chain couples TRBV28 to TRBJ2-1; 7 bases align to TRBD1. The V segment lost 2 bases and the J segment 2 bases; nucleotides outside the gene matches: 6. The CDR3 sequence is 16 residues long. Germline assignment: CDR1 MDHEN and CDR2 SYDVKM. CDR3 DNA sequence: TGTGCCAGCAGTTTAGAAACAGGGGTTCCCTACAATGAGCAGTTCTTC. This translates into CASSLETGVPYNEQFF.

The V call is TRBV5-6, the J call TRBJ1-6; D not resolved. CDR1 SGHDT and CDR2 YYEEEE come from the germline V gene. Trimming cost V 3 bases and J 10 bases, with 17 bases left between them. The CDR3 length is 15 residues. The CDR3 loop reads CASSSGVPEISPLHF. The CDR3 DNA follows: TGTGCCAGCAGCTCGGGTGTGCCTGAGATATCACCCCTCCACTTT.

The chain combines TRBV6-2 or TRBV6-3 with TRBJ2-3; the D gene is possibly TRBD1 (6 bases). Trimming removed 5 bases at V and 5 bases at J, with 20 bases between. The germline V gene encodes CDR1 MNHEY and CDR2 SVGEGT. The CDR3 spans 16 residues. DNA for the CDR3: TGTGCCAGCAGTACTGGACAGTACCTCCCCGGAGATACGCAGTATTTT. Translation: CASSTGQYLPGDTQYF.

DNA for the CDR3: TGTGCCAGCACCCGAACAGGGGACATGAACACTGAAGCTTTCTTT. Its translation: CASTRTGDMNTEAFF. The chain has TRBV9 and TRBJ1-1, with 7 bases fitting TRBD1. CDR1 is SGDLS and CDR2 is YYNGEE in the germline V gene. CDR3 length equals 15 residues. Trimming cost V 6 bases and J 0 bases; bases outside gene matches: 8.

The rearrangement links TRBV15 to TRBJ1-3, with D tentatively TRBD1 (5 bases). The CDR3 consists of 13 residues. CDR1 is LNHNV, CDR2 YYDKDF, per germline (reference sequence). The V end lost 4 bases, the J end lost 3 bases, and 7 bases lay between the germline ends. The CDR3 region has the DNA TGTGCCACCAGCATAGACAGTGGAAACACCATATATTTT. It encodes CATSIDSGNTIYF.

The V gene is TRBV28, the J gene TRBJ1-2, with D uncertain. Germline V CDR1 and CDR2: MDHEN, SYDVKM. The V end lost 7 bases, the J end lost 5 bases, and 17 bases lay between the germline ends. The CDR3 loop spans 14 amino acids. CDR3 loop: CASIPGISGYGYTF. CDR3 bases: TGTGCCAGCATTCCAGGTATCAGTGGATATGGCTACACCTTC.

DNA of the CDR3: TGTGCCAGTAGTATTGAACGGGTATCCCCCTACAATGAGCAGTTCTTC. Its translation: CASSIERVSPYNEQFF. The chain employs TRBV19 and TRBJ2-1; D is undetermined. The germline V gene encodes CDR1 LNHDA and CDR2 SQIVND (reference sequence). V dropped 3 bases and J dropped 2 bases, with 14 bases sitting between them. This CDR3 is 16 amino acids long.

J is TRBJ2-1 and V is TRBV5-1; 9 nucleotides match TRBD2. Germline CDR1 SGHRS, CDR2 YFSETQ. The V gene end was trimmed by 2 bases and the J gene end by 8 bases; junction bases not matched to a gene: 8. The CDR3 covers 15 residues. In DNA, the CDR3 is TGCGCCAGCAGCTTTCTGCGGGAGGGGCCAGATGAGCAGTTCTTC. Amino acid sequence: CASSFLREGPDEQFF. Filled out from reference TRBV5-1 and TRBJ2-1, the complete variable domain reads KAGVTQTPRYLIKTRGQQVTLSCSPISGHRSVSWYQQTPGQGLQFLFEYFSETQRNKGNFPGRFSGRQFSNSRSEMNVSTLELGDSALYLCASSFLREGPDEQFFGPGTRLTVL.

This clone has only one observation. The CDR3 DNA reads TGCGCCAGCAGCCCGCGGTCGACGGCCGCCTCCTACGAGCAGTACTTC. This sequence encodes CASSPRSTAASYEQYF. The rearrangement links TRBV4-1 to TRBJ2-7, with D hard to call. The CDR3 consists of 16 residues. Trimming removed 4 bases from V and 0 bases from J, with 16 bases in between. The germline gives CDR1 MGHRA, CDR2 YSYEKL.

The rearrangement links TRBV4-3 to TRBJ1-2; TRBD1 is a possible D gene (5 bases). In germline, CDR1 is LGHNA, CDR2 YSLEER. V gave up 3 bases and J gave up 3 bases, with 17 bases separating them. The CDR3 totals 16 residues. The CDR3 loop reads CASSQAWGELDYGYTF. CDR3 nucleotides: TGCGCCAGCAGCCAGGCGTGGGGGGAATTGGACTATGGCTACACCTTC.

V usage is TRBV18 and J usage is TRBJ2-7; D call uncertain. The CDR3 sequence is 13 residues long. Germline V gene lookup returns CDR1 KGHSH and CDR2 LQKENI. Trimming left V 2 bases short and J 5 bases short, with 10 bases between. The CDR3 sequence is CASSPRSPDEQYF. In nucleotides, the CDR3 is TGTGCCAGCTCACCAAGGAGCCCCGACGAGCAGTACTTC.

The J gene is TRBJ2-1, the V gene TRBV4-1; 8 bases map to TRBD1. CDR3 length: 13 amino acids. With 5 bases clipped from V and 8 bases from J, the junction kept 5 bases outside the gene matches. The germline V gene encodes CDR1 MGHRA and CDR2 YSYEKL. For the CDR3, the DNA is TGCGCCAGCAGCTCGGCAGGGGGCTATGAGCAGTTCTTC. This encodes CASSSAGGYEQFF.

This chain joins TRBV5-1 and TRBJ2-7; a possible D gene is TRBD2 (6 bases). CDR1 is SGHRS, CDR2 YFSETQ, per germline. Trimming shortened V by 0 bases and J by 2 bases, and 12 bases separated the two germline ends. CDR3 length: 15 residues. The CDR3 sequence: CASSLAPGDPYEQYF. CDR3 bases: TGCGCCAGCAGCTTGGCTCCGGGGGATCCCTACGAGCAGTACTTC.

The chain couples TRBV7-6 to TRBJ2-5; 12 bases are shared with TRBD2. The V gene end was trimmed by 3 bases and the J gene end by 5 bases; junction bases not matched to a gene: 4. Germline CDR1 and CDR2: SGHVS and FNYEAQ. The CDR3 spans 15 residues. In nucleotides, the CDR3 is TGTGCCAGCAGCTTGACTAGCGGGAGTGGCGAGACCCAGTACTTC. It yields the protein CASSLTSGSGETQYF.

The chain joins TRBV28 to TRBJ2-7; 8 bases align to TRBD2. J was trimmed by 2 bases and V by 1 base; bases with no gene match: 1. The germline V gene has CDR1 MDHEN and CDR2 SYDVKM. This CDR3 has 14 amino acids. The chain's CDR3 is CASSLFSGAYEQYF. CDR3 coding DNA: TGTGCCAGCAGTTTATTTAGCGGGGCCTACGAGCAGTACTTC.

The V call is TRBV5-4, the J call TRBJ1-1; weak D call: TRBD1 (6 bases). The CDR3 length is 17 residues. Germline assignment: CDR1 SGHNT and CDR2 YYREEE (reference sequence). V shed 4 bases and J shed 1 base, with 20 bases lying between them. The CDR3 spells CASSHGGRGAANTEAFF. CDR3 coding DNA: TGTGCCAGCAGCCACGGCGGACGGGGGGCAGCGAACACTGAAGCTTTCTTT. Full variable domain (remainder filled in from reference TRBV5-4 and TRBJ1-1): ETGVTQSPTHLIKTRGQQVTLRCSSQSGHNTVSWYQQALGQGPQFIFQYYREEENGRGNFPPRFSGLQFPNYSSELNVNALELDDSALYLCASSHGGRGAANTEAFFGQGTRLTVV.

The chain couples TRBV7-9 to TRBJ2-7; 12 bases are shared with TRBD1. From germline, CDR1 is SEHNR and CDR2 FQNEAQ (reference sequence). V shed 5 bases, J shed 7 bases, and the junction held 12 bases outside the gene matches. There are 16 residues in the CDR3. The CDR3 is CASSRPPGQGAREQYF. The CDR3 nucleotides read TGTGCCAGCAGCCGCCCCCCGGGACAGGGGGCGAGGGAGCAGTACTTC.

This chain uses TRBV7-2 with TRBJ2-3; 9 bases match TRBD2. This CDR3 comprises 15 residues. With V trimmed by 3 bases and J by 5 bases, 6 bases remained unmatched. Germline loops: CDR1 SGHTA, CDR2 FQGNSA. This CDR3 reads CASSLGGGAVDTQYF. CDR3 DNA: TGTGCCAGCAGCTTGGGCGGGGGGGCCGTAGATACGCAGTATTTT.

The count of this clone is one. CDR3 nucleotides: TGTGCCAGCAGTTTCGGGGACAGAGCTAATCAGCCCCAGCATTTT. Translated, it gives CASSFGDRANQPQHF. This rearrangement joins TRBV28 to TRBJ1-5; 7 bases align to TRBD1. Germline V gene data show CDR1 as MDHEN and CDR2 as SYDVKM. V trimming: 3 bases; J trimming: 4 bases; junction bases outside the gene matches: 6. CDR3 length: 15 amino acids. Full variable domain (outside the CDR3, taken from reference TRBV28 and TRBJ1-5): DVKVTQSSRYLVKRTGEKVFLECVQDMDHENMFWYRQDPGLGLRLIYFSYDVKMKEKGDIPEGYSVSREKKERFSLILESASTNQTSMYLCASSFGDRANQPQHFGDGTRLSIL.

The chain couples TRBV27 to TRBJ2-7; 7 nucleotides match TRBD1. This CDR3 has 15 residues. Germline lookup yields CDR1 MNHEY and CDR2 SMNVEV (reference sequence). The V gene end was trimmed by 8 bases and the J gene end by 4 bases; junction bases not matched to a gene: 14. CDR3 coding DNA: TGTGCCAGCCGCTTGGGACAGACAGGCGGTTACGAGCAGTACTTC. It encodes CASRLGQTGGYEQYF.

The V and J genes are TRBV7-9 and TRBJ2-1, with unresolved D. Trimming took off 1 base at V and 6 bases at J, with 7 bases between the two ends. The germline gives CDR1 SEHNR, CDR2 FQNEAQ (reference sequence). The CDR3 totals 13 residues. CDR3 bases: TGTGCCAGCAGCTTAGGCGAGGTCAATGAGCAGTTCTTC. Protein: CASSLGEVNEQFF.

The CDR3 region has the DNA TGTGCCACCTCTACCCGGGTATCTGATGGCTACACCTTC. Protein sequence: CATSTRVSDGYTF. The chain recombines TRBV19 with TRBJ1-2; D gene unclear. The V gene's germline CDR1 is LNHDA and CDR2 SQIVND (reference sequence). The CDR3 extends over 13 amino acids. The ends were cut back, 10 bases at V and 6 bases at J, with 18 bases in the middle.

This clone appeared a single time. This chain joins TRBV6-5 and TRBJ1-4; 9 positions match TRBD1. V lost 5 bases and J lost 7; bases outside the gene matches: 5. The length of the CDR3 is 14 residues. Germline V gene sequence: CDR1 MNHEY, CDR2 SVGAGI. CDR3 residues: CASSPDRGGEKLFF. Written as DNA, the CDR3 is TGTGCCAGCAGTCCCGACAGGGGGGGTGAAAAACTGTTTTTT.